Given below is one T cell receptor beta chain in context. The specificity of this receptor is unknown. Base qualities are not recorded, but no much larger clone differs from it by a single base. In total, roughly 670 healthy bone marrow donors made up the cohort. At the time of sampling, all cohort members were nominally healthy, though unrecorded immune exposures were likely present. The donor was CMV seropositive and belonged to the group of about 290 seropositive cohort members. A peripheral blood sample was provided by each donor, and peripheral blood mononuclear cells were used for TCR beta sequencing. The Qiagen DNeasy Blood Extraction Kit was used to extract genomic DNA from the blood cell samples. Library preparation was by the immunoSEQ multiplex PCR assay. For the multiplex PCR, a mixture combining 60 forward primers for TCR Vbeta segments and 13 reverse primers for TCR Jbeta segments was used. The CDR3 region of rearranged TCR beta genes was amplified from genomic DNA by a multiplex PCR assay. The amplified TCR beta libraries were sequenced on the Illumina HiSeq System as 87-base-pair reads. Per the authors' processing: A later analysis counted tens of millions of unique TCR beta chains across the 650 to 800 repertoires, and 9.5 million to 11 million of these chains were shared by at least two donors. A nearest-neighbor algorithm error-corrected the raw reads and collapsed the reads into unique sequences, merging closely related sequences to remove PCR and sequencing errors. Alignment of CDR3 sequences to IMGT reference sequences was used to assign V, D and J gene segments. For a sequence to be retained, a match of at least six nucleotides was required to both a V gene segment and a J gene segment. A rearrangement was called productive if the CDR3 had no stop codons and remained in frame with V and J, and every other rearrangement was called non-productive. Following IMGT convention, CDR3 was defined as the stretch from the second conserved V-encoded cysteine to the conserved J-encoded phenylalanine. The earlier analysis of approximately 590 of the donors excluded any sequence lacking an unambiguous match to a single V gene segment. An earlier analysis of a few hundred of the donors called V segments functional above 56.7% productive rearrangements and segregating when the between-donor standard deviation exceeded 5%. A statistical classification framework was built for diagnosing cytomegalovirus status from the catalog of TCR beta chain sequences. A later analysis assigned V and J genes by comparing TCR nucleotide sequences with IMGT/GENE-DB human TR gene sequences. Using the TCRdist pipeline, a later analysis assigned CDR3 sequences along with most-parsimonious VDJ recombination scenarios. In a later analysis, each TCR beta chain was defined by its CDR3 amino acid sequence together with its V-gene family, and reads without a unique V-gene family were excluded. To address suspected cross-contamination and a sequencing artifact, a later analysis removed over 500 highly shared, low-generation-probability nucleotide sequences. A later analysis calculated a clonal expansion index for each public chain from normalized within-repertoire ranks of inferred template counts. Generation probabilities in a later analysis came from a VDJ recombination model fitted to out-of-frame rearrangements, and those results were checked against IGoR. In a later analysis, TCR-TCR, TCR-HLA and TCR-CMV co-occurrence was scored with hypergeometric tests, and a repertoire-size bias correction was applied to TCR pairs. To estimate false discovery rates, a later analysis permuted the HLA or CMV assignments 20 times. In a later analysis, co-occurring TCRs were grouped with DBSCAN, and TCRdist sequence similarity was added when clustering was performed within HLA-allele-positive subsets. For co-occurrence clustering, repertoires with fewer than 30,000 or more than 120,000 public chains were excluded, along with roughly five repertoires with anomalous nucleotide sharing. TCRdb mirrors the immuneACCESS table, restricted to in-frame sequences. Some clones are absent from its copies; in checked studies, under half trace to an unresolved V gene, and the reason for the others is unknown. D and trimming were read from the DNA, whereas the V and J calls and clone size are those reported in that table. The sample table shows about 160,000 clones, and approximately 85% are seen once. The leading ten clones occupy more than 2% of the sample.

These data are taken from a study of cytomegalovirus exposure and HLA in healthy donors (dated by TCRdb to about 2017). As for the study more broadly: An earlier analysis of some 550 of the donors reported 276 Gb of sequence data and some 120 million unique TCR beta sequences from approximately 180 million T cells. All discovery cohort repertoires had been generated using a single sequencing platform. Besides the first cohort of 666 subjects, a separate validation cohort made up of 120 different subjects was used. A later genetic analysis took genome-wide SNP genotypes for about 55% of the 666 donors and used that subset as a discovery cohort. In the later analysis, no new phenotypic data were used to find candidate immune exposures; instead, reliance was placed on TCR beta sequences and their occurrence across donors. HLA typing included class I and class II loci at four-digit resolution. An early release covering 500 to 750 HLA-typed donors comprised about 300 gigabases of sequencing data and around 85 million unique TCR sequences. To study patterns of TCR occurrence, a later analysis re-analyzed previously published TCR beta repertoires from more than 550 donors and added high-resolution HLA genotyping. To predict cytomegalovirus infection status, the study brought together high-throughput TCR immunosequencing, statistical association of individual TCRs with disease status, and machine learning. The genetic ancestry cluster associated with self-reported Caucasian donors included 81% of the approximately 400 genotyped donors. The aim of the study was to test whether cataloging public T cell receptors could identify signatures of past pathogen exposure. Across some 400 genotyped donors of the cohort, an average of approximately 240,000 unique TCR beta nucleotide sequences per donor were sequenced, and 15% to 20% of those sequences were non-productive. An earlier analysis of 500 to 750 of the donors applied high-throughput TCR beta sequencing to assess whether each TCR beta V gene segment acted as functional or pseudogenic. The number of typed donors differed by locus: roughly 620-630 for A, B, C, DRB1 and DQB1; approximately 530 for DQA1; approximately 610 for DPA1; and about 450 for DPB1. The study profiled the T cell repertoires of 666 subjects by immunosequencing and related them to cytomegalovirus serostatus. Four or five DR-DQ haplotypes were handled as single units for association and clustering, since linkage in the cohort was strong. Alongside the repertoire data, information on donor age, sex, ethnicity and CMV serostatus was compiled. Paper-wide results and their limitations: The study gave a list of 150 to 200 TCR beta chains associated with cytomegalovirus. Specific HLA alleles were associated with 18,000 or so TCR beta sequences at a false discovery rate of 0.05 in a later analysis. In vitro tests confirmed that three of the cytomegalovirus-associated TCR beta chains recognize cytomegalovirus antigens. In a later analysis, several top co-occurrence clusters were reported to appear linked to parvovirus B19, influenza, CMV and Epstein-Barr virus. In a later analysis, HLA-associated TCR beta chains showed more clonal expansion and lower generation probabilities than non-associated chains that were equally common. When HLA alleles, especially DR and DQ, strongly co-occurred, TCR associations were difficult to assign to individual alleles. Because counts were too low, seventeen rarely observed V segments, including chromosome 9 orphons, were left out of the earlier analysis of 500 to 750 of the donors. In a later genetic analysis, a missense DCLRE1C variant was associated with V-gene and J-gene trimming of TCR beta chains, and the association was replicated in an independent cohort. A further reported finding was that TCR beta sequences accurately predicted the HLA-A and HLA-B alleles for most subjects in the first cohort. While some public TCRs were present in many individuals, most TCR sequences turned up only very rarely across donors. It was suggested by the authors that the approach could potentially be generalized to other disease states and immunological phenotypes. In a later analysis, the rate of TCR association differed among HLA loci, with DRB1 alleles having the most associated TCRs and HLA-C alleles having the fewest. An earlier analysis of some 560 of the donors showed that most TCR beta V segments appeared in productive rearrangements either about 87% or about 30% of the time, which broadly matched IMGT annotations. Because some donors lacked HLA typing at each locus, the association tests relied only on the typed subset. A later genetic analysis reported fewer N-insertions in productive TCRs among donors in an Asian-associated ancestry cluster than the roughly 640-donor mean. In both the original and validation cohorts, the classifier was reported to diagnose cytomegalovirus status with high specificity and sensitivity. Immune exposure information for the cohort was limited to CMV serostatus. Only TCR beta chains were sequenced in this cohort, and the absence of alpha or paired-chain data limited detectable features. Linkage disequilibrium might explain the correlated functional status among segregating V segments, but an unknown experimental factor could not be ruled out. The presence/absence analyses assumed that sequencing depth was roughly uniform across donors, and that assumption may not be true. The sequencing pipeline was judged likely to have produced a cluster of highly shared sequence variants as a technical artifact. In a later analysis, most CMV-associated TCR beta chains were found to appear HLA-restricted, with HLA associations seemingly driven largely by CMV exposure.

Sequencing input: PBMCs. This receptor was taken from a man between 18 and 29 years old in good health and CMV-seropositive.

The CDR3 region reads CASSPIPTWVGPLHF. The sequenced DNA is TGTGCCAGCAGCCCCATCCCGACTTGGGTGGGACCCCTCCACTTT. This receptor chain uses TRBV6-1 and TRBJ1-6, with the D gene not confidently named. CDR3 length: 15 amino acids, cysteine to phenylalanine. Only the CDR3 DNA is retained, 45 bases long and in frame from the first base. CDR1 and CDR2 are drawn from the germline V gene: MNHNS, SASEGT. Deletion took 6 bases off V and 12 bases off J, with a span of 21 bases between the germline ends.